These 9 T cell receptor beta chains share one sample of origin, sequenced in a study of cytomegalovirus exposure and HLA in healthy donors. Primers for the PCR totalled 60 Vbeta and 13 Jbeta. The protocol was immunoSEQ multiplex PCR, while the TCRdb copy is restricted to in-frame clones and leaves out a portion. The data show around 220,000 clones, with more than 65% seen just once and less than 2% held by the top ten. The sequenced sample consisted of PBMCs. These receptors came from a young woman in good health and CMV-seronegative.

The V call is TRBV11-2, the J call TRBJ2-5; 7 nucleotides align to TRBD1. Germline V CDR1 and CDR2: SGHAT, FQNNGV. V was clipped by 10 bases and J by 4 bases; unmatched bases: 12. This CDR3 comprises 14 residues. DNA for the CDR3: TGTGCCACAACCCGGACAGGCCGAACAGAGACCCAGTACTTC. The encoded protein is CATTRTGRTETQYF. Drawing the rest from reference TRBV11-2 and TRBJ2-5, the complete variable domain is EAGVAQSPRYKIIEKRQSVAFWCNPISGHATLYWYQQILGQGPKLLIQFQNNGVVDDSQLPKDRFSAERLKGVDSTLKIQPAKLEDSAVYLCATTRTGRTETQYFGPGTRLLVL.

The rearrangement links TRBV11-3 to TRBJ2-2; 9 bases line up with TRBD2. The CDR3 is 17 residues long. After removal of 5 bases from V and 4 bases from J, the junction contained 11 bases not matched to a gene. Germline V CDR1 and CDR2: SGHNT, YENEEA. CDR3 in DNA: TGTGCCAGCAGCCTCCGCGCGGGGGGGCGAGGCACCGGGGAGCTGTTTTTT. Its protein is CASSLRAGGRGTGELFF.

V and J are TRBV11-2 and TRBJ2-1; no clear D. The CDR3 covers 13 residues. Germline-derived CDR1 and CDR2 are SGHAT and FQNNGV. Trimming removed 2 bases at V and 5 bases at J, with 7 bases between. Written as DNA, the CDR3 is TGTGCCAGCAGCTTAAGAGCACACAATGAGCAGTTCTTC. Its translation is CASSLRAHNEQFF.

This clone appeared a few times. DNA for the CDR3: TGTGCCAGCAGCCCCTCGGTCTTCAATGAGCAGTTCTTC. As protein: CASSPSVFNEQFF. The rearrangement links TRBV14 to TRBJ2-1; D is uncertain. Germline-derived CDR1 and CDR2 are SGHDN and FVKESK. V was pared by 4 bases and J by 6 bases, with 10 bases between. The CDR3 is 13 amino acids.

This chain's CDR3 is CASSLNNQETQYF. The CDR3 nucleotides read TGTGCCAGCAGCTTAAATAACCAAGAGACCCAGTACTTC. J is TRBJ2-5 and V is TRBV5-8, with D hard to call. The V gene lost 2 bases and the J gene lost 0 bases, with 5 bases spanning the gap. The CDR3 contains 13 residues. Germline V CDR1 and CDR2: SGHTS, YDEGEE. The full variable domain, completed using reference TRBV5-8 and TRBJ2-5, is EAGVTQSPTHLIKTRGQQATLRCSPISGHTSVYWYQQALGLGLQFLLWYDEGEERNRGNFPPRFSGRQFPNYSSELNVNALELEDSALYLCASSLNNQETQYFGPGTRLLVL.

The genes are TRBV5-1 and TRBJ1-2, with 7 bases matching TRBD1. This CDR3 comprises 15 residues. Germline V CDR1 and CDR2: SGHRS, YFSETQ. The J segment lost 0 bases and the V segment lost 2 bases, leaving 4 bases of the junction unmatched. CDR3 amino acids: CASSLRDRANYGYTF. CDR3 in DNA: TGCGCCAGCAGCTTACGTGACAGGGCTAACTATGGCTACACCTTC.

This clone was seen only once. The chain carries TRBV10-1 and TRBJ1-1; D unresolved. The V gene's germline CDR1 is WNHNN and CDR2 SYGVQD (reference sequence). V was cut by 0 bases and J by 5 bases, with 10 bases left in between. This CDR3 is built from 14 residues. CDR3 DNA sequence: TGCGCCAGCAGTGAGTCGAGTATGAGGACTGAAGCTTTCTTT. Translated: CASSESSMRTEAFF.

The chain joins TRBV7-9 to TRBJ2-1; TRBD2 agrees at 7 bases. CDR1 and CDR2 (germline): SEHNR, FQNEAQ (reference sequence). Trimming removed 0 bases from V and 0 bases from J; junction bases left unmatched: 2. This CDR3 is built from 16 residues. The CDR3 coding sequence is TGTGCCAGCAGCTTAGCGGGGGGGGGCTCCTACAATGAGCAGTTCTTC. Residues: CASSLAGGGSYNEQFF.

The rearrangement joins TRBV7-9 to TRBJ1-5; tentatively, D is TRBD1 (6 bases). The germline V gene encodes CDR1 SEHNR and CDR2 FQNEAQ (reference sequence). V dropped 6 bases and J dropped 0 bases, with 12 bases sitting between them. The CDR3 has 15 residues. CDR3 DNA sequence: TGTGCCAGCAGTTCGACAGGCCATAGCAATCAGCCCCAGCATTTT. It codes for CASSSTGHSNQPQHF.